This T cell receptor (beta chain) was sequenced during a study of T cells after yellow fever vaccination. General study points: The booster saw the reappearance of most primary-vaccination clones (nearly 98% CD4, 80% to 90% CD8). Researchers report a weaker secondary response that nonetheless peaked faster, day 5 versus 15.

MiXCR was run by TCRdb on the 5' RACE reads, yielding one entry per CDR3 protein. The table shows a few hundred thousand distinct CDR3 sequences, with roughly 3.9% occurring only once. Germline V gene data show CDR1 as MNHEY and CDR2 as SMNVEV (reference sequence). CDR3 length: 15 amino acids. Between the trimmed V and J ends, which lost 3 bases and 7 bases, there was a span of 19 bases. With respect to this clonotype: Its antigen is undetermined.

The sample consisted of PBMCs, taken 5 days after the yellow fever booster vaccination. This clonotype was sampled from a young man who received the YFV17D yellow fever vaccine. J is TRBJ2-7 and V is TRBV27; D is unclear. The CDR3 region has the DNA TGTGCCAGCAGTTTGGCCGGCGGACGGTCCTTGGAGCAGTACTTC. Translating it yields CASSLAGGRSLEQYF.